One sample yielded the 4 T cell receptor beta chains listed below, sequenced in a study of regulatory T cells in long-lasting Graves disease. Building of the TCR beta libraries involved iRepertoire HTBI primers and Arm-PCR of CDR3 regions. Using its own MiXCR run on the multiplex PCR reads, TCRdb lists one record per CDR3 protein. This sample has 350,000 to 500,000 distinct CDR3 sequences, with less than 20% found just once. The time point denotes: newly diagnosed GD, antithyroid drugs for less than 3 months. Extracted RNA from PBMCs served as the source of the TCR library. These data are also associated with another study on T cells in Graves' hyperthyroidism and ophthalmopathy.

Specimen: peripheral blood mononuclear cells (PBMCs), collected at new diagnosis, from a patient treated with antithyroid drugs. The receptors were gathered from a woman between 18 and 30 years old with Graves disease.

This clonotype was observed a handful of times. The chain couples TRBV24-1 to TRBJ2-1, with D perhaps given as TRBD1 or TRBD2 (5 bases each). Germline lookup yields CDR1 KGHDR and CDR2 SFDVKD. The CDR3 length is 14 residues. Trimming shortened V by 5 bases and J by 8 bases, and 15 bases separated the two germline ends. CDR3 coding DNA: TGTGCCACCAGTGCGCCAGGGAGTGTGGATGAGCAGTTCTTC. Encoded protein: CATSAPGSVDEQFF.

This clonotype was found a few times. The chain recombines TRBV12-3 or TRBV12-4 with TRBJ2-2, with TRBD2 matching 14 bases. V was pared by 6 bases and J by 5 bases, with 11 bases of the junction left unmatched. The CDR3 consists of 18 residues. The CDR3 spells CASSPTGLAGEKTGELFF. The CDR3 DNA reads TGTGCCAGCAGCCCAACGGGACTAGCGGGAGAAAAGACCGGGGAGCTGTTTTTT.

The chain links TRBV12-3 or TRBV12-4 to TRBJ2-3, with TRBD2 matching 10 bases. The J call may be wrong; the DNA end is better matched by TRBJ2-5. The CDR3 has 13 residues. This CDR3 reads CASSHSGRQTQYF. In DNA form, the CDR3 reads TGTGCCAGCAGCCATAGCGGGAGGCAGACCCAGTACTTC.

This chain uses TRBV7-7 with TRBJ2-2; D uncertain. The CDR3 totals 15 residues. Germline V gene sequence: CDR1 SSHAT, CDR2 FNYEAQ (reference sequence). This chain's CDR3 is CASRMVGKVTGELFF. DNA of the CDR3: TGTGCTAGTAGGATGGTGGGAAAGGTCACCGGGGAGCTGTTTTTT. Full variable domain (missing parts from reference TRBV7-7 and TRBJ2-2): GAGVSQSPRYKVTKRGQDVTLRCDPISSHATLYWYQQALGQGPEFLTYFNYEAQPDKSGLPSDRFSAERPEGSISTLTIQRTEQRDSAMYRCASRMVGKVTGELFFGEGSRLTVL.